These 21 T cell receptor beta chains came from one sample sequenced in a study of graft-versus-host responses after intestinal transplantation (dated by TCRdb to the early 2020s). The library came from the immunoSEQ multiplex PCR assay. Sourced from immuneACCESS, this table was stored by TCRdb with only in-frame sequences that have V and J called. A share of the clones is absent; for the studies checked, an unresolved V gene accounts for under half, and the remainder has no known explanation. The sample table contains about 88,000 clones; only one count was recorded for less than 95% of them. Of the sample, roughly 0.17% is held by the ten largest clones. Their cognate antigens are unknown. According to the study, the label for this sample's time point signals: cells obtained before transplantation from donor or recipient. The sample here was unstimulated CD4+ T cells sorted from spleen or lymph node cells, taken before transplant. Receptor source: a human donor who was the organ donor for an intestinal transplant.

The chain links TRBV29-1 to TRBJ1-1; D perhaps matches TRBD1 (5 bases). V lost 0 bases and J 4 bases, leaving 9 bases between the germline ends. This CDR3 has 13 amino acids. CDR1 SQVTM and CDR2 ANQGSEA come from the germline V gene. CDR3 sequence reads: CSVEDDSSTEAFF. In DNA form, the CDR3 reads TGCAGCGTTGAAGATGACAGTTCCACTGAAGCTTTCTTT. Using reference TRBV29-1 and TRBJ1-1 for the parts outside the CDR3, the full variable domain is SAVISQKPSRDICQRGTSLTIQCQVDSQVTMMFWYRQQPGQSLTLIATANQGSEATYESGFVIDKFPISRPNLTFSTLTVSNMSPEDSSIYLCSVEDDSSTEAFFGQGTRLTVV.

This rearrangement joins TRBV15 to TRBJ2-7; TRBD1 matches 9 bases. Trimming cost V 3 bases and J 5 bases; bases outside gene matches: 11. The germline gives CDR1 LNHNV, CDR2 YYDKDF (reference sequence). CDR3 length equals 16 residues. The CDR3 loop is CATSSYPGTGTNEQYF. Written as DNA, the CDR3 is TGTGCCACCAGCAGTTACCCCGGGACAGGGACGAACGAGCAGTACTTC.

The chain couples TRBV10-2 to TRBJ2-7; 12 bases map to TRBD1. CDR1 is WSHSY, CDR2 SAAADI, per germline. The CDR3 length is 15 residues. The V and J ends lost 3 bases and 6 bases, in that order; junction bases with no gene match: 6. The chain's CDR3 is CASSDPGTGGAEQYF. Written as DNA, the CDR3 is TGCGCCAGCAGTGACCCCGGGACAGGGGGCGCCGAGCAGTACTTC.

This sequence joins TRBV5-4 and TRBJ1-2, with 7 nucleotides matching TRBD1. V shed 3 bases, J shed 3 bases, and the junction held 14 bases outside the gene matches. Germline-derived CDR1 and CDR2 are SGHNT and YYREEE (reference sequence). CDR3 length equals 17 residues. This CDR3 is CASSSGDSPQIHYGYTF. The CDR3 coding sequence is TGTGCCAGCAGCTCGGGGGACAGCCCACAGATACACTATGGCTACACCTTC.

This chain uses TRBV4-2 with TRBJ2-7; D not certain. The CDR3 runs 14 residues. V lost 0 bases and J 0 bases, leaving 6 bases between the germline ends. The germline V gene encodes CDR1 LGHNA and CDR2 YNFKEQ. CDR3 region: CASSQEGSSYEQYF. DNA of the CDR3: TGTGCCAGCAGCCAAGAAGGAAGCTCCTACGAGCAGTACTTC.

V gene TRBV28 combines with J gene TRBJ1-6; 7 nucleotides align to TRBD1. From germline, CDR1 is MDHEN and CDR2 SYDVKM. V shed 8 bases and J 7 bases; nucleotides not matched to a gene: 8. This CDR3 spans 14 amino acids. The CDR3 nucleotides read TGTGCCAGCGGTCGGGACAGCTTCAATTCACCCCTCCACTTT. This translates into CASGRDSFNSPLHF.

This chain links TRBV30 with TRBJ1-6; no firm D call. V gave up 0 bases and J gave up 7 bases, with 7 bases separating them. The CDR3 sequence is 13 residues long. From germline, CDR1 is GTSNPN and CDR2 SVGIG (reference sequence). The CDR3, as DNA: TGTGCCTGGAGTGTTGCCCAGAATTCACCCCTCCACTTT. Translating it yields CAWSVAQNSPLHF.

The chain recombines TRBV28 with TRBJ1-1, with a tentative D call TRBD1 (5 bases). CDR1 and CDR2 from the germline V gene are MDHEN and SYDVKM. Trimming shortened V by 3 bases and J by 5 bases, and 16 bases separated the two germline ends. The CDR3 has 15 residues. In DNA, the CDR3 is TGTGCCAGCAGTTTTTTAGGGACTAAAGGAACTGAAGCTTTCTTT. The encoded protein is CASSFLGTKGTEAFF.

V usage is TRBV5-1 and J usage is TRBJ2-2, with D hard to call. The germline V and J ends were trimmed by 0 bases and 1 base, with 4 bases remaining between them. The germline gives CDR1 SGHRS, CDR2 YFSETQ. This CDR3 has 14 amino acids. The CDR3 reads CASSLEGNTGELFF. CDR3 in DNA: TGCGCCAGCAGCTTGGAAGGGAACACCGGGGAGCTGTTTTTT.

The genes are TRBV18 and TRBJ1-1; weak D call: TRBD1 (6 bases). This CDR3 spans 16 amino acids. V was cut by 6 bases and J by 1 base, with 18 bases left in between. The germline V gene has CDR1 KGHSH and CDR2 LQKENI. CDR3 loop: CASSLRGVSRNTEAFF. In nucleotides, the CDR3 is TGTGCCAGCTCGCTAAGGGGGGTCTCGAGGAACACTGAAGCTTTCTTT.

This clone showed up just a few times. CDR3 residues: CASSERQGYLSELFF. DNA for the CDR3: TGTGCCAGCAGTGAAAGGCAGGGGTACCTCTCGGAACTGTTTTTT. The chain has TRBV2 and TRBJ1-4, with D perhaps TRBD1 (6 bases). From germline, CDR1 is SNHLY and CDR2 FYNNEI. The CDR3 runs 15 residues. Trimming removed 2 bases at V and 12 bases at J, with 19 bases between.

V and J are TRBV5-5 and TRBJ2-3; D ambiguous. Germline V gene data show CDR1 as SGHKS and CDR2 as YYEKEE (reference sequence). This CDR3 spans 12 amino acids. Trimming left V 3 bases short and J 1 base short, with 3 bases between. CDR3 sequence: CASSYRTDTQYF. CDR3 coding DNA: TGTGCCAGCAGCTACCGCACAGATACGCAGTATTTT.

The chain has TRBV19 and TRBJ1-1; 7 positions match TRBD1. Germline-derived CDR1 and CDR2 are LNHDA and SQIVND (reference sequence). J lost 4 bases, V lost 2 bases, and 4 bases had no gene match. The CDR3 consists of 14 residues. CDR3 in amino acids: CASSIRPGGTEAFF. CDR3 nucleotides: TGTGCCAGTAGTATACGCCCAGGGGGCACTGAAGCTTTCTTT.

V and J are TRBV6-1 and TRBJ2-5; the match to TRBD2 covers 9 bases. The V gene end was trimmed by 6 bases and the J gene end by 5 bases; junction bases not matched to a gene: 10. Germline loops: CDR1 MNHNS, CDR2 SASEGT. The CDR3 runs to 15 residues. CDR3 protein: CASSPRGLAVETQYF. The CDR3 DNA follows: TGTGCCAGCAGCCCAAGGGGACTAGCCGTTGAGACCCAGTACTTC.

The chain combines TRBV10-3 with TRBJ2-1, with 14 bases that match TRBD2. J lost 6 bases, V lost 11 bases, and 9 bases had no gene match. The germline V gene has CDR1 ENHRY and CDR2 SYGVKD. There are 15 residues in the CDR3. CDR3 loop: CAAGLAGGYRNEQFF. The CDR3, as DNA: TGTGCCGCCGGACTAGCGGGGGGCTACCGCAATGAGCAGTTCTTC.

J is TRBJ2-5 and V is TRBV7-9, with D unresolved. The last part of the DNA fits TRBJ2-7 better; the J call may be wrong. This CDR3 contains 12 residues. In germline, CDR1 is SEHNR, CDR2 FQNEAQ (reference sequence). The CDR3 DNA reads TGTGCCAGCAGGGATACTACCTACGAGCAGTACTTC. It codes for CASRDTTYEQYF.

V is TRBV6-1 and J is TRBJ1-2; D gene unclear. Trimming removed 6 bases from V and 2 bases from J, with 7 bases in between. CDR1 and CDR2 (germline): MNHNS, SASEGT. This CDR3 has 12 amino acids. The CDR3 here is CASSTKNYGYTF. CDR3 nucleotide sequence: TGTGCCAGCAGCACTAAGAACTATGGCTACACCTTC.

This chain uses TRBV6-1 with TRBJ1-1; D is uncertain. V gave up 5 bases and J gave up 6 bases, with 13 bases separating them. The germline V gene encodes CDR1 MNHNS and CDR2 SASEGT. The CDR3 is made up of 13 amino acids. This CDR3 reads CASSSIGLAEAFF. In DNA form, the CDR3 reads TGTGCCAGCAGTTCCATCGGGTTGGCTGAAGCTTTCTTT.

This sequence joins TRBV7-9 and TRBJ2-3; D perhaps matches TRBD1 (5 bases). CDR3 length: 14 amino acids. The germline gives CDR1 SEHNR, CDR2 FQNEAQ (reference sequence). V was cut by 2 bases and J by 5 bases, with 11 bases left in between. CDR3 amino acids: CASSLSYQGDTQYF. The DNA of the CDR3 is TGTGCCAGCAGCTTATCCTATCAGGGAGATACGCAGTATTTT.

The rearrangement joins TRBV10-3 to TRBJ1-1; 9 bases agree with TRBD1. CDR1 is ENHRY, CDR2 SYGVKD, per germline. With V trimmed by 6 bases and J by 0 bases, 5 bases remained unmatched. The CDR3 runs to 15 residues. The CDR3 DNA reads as TGTGCCATCAGACCCGGACAGGGGATGAACACTGAAGCTTTCTTT. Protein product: CAIRPGQGMNTEAFF.

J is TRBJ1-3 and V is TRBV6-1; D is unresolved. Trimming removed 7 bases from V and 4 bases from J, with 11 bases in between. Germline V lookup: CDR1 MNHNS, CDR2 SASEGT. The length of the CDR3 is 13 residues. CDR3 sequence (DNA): TGTGCCAGCATCCAAGTTGGGGGAAACACCATATATTTT. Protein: CASIQVGGNTIYF.